This T cell receptor (beta chain) came from a study of beta chain features in type 1 diabetes. The overall study: Similarity in age, gender and cell yields was seen between patients and healthy donors. Examination covered 107,917,701 sorted cells spanning all samples. The study, taken as a whole, reports: Among all four CD4+ subsets, Type 1 diabetes patients had TCRB CDR3s that were moderately but significantly shorter. TCRB repertoires of naive, central memory and Treg cells appeared more similar among patients than among healthy donors.

Of the isolated RNA, all was reverse transcribed, and so the sequenced material was expressed TCRB transcripts. There were some 3.6 million reads on average in the naive, central memory and regulatory T cell samples. Method: immunoSEQ multiplex PCR; TCRdb's copy keeps in-frame clones and lacks some. In the table there are under 250,000 clones, approximately 15% of which are singletons. J lost 7 bases, V lost 4 bases, and 10 bases had no gene match. Germline lookup yields CDR1 KGHSH and CDR2 LQKENI. This CDR3 region has 16 residues. In its sample, this clone was seen a few times. Antigen: not known. Sequencing was performed on naive CD4+ T cells from blood. V is TRBV18 and J is TRBJ1-4, with 9 bases identical to TRBD1. The clonotype originates from a man aged 25-45 years with type 1 diabetes. CDR3 sequence: CASSLHRDRESEKLFF. The CDR3 DNA reads TGTGCCAGCTCACTCCACCGGGACAGGGAATCTGAAAAACTGTTTTTT.